This T cell receptor beta chain was captured in a study of blood T cells in healthy people across ages. Study-level results: Investigators treated diversity estimates from one million T cells as underestimates.

Together with a sample-barcoded 5' primer, a J-beta primer mix was included in a second PCR lasting roughly 7 to 11 cycles. TCRdb re-called the 5' RACE reads through MiXCR, storing one row per CDR3 protein. The table records more than 800,000 distinct CDR3 sequences, 40% to 45% of them present only once. This clonotype was detected a few times. As yet, its antigen is unknown. Germline CDR1 and CDR2: SNHLY and FYNNEI. V lost 4 bases and J lost 2, with 12 bases in between. CDR3 length: 14 amino acids. The sample taken for sequencing was blood. The receptor was derived from a woman aged 60-75 years in good health. The rearrangement links TRBV2 to TRBJ2-7, with D perhaps TRBD2 (5 bases). The CDR3: CASSAAAGPYEQYF. The CDR3 DNA sequence: TGTGCCAGCAGTGCTGCGGCGGGTCCCTACGAGCAGTACTTC.